The 12 T cell receptor beta chains below were found in one sample sequenced in a study of T cells in Graves' hyperthyroidism and ophthalmopathy. The CDR3 regions of TCR beta were amplified from RNA transcripts. The study used the HTBI primer set for a first-round RT-PCR of the TCR CDR3. From the multiplex PCR reads, TCRdb called clonotypes with MiXCR, one entry per CDR3 protein. The table records 450,000 to 700,000 distinct CDR3 sequences, about 45% of them present only once. What was sequenced was peripheral blood or thyroid tissue (not recorded which). The receptors were gathered from an adult woman with Graves' disease, either hyperthyroidism or ophthalmopathy (not recorded which).

This clonotype was picked up a small number of times. The V and J genes are TRBV25-1 and TRBJ1-6, with D hard to call. V gave up 4 bases and J gave up 5 bases, with 9 bases separating them. CDR1 MGHDK and CDR2 SYGVNS come from the germline V gene. The CDR3 runs 14 residues. CDR3 residues: CASSVGSHNSPLHF. In nucleotides, the CDR3 is TGTGCCAGCAGTGTAGGCAGCCATAATTCACCCCTCCACTTT. Supplemented by reference TRBV25-1 and TRBJ1-6, the full variable domain reads EADIYQTPRYLVIGTGKKITLECSQTMGHDKMYWYQQDPGMELHLIHYSYGVNSTEKGDLSSESTVSRIRTEHFPLTLESARPSHTSQYLCASSVGSHNSPLHFGNGTRLTVT.

This clonotype appeared a single time. This may be a read error: a much more frequent sequence differs by one nucleotide. This chain links TRBV20-1 with TRBJ1-5; TRBD1 is a possible D gene (5 bases). The germline gives CDR1 DFQATT, CDR2 SNEGSKA (reference sequence). The CDR3 runs 11 residues. CDR3 nucleotide sequence: TGCGGTGCTAGAGGGGAGCTGCCCCAGCCTTTT. Its protein product is CGARGELPQPF.

This clonotype was observed many times. The chain recombines TRBV10-3 with TRBJ1-4; D gene unclear. The CDR3 extends over 15 amino acids. The V gene lost 6 bases and the J gene lost 6 bases, with 17 bases spanning the gap. In germline, CDR1 is ENHRY, CDR2 SYGVKD. This chain's CDR3 is CAISETGRTDEKLFF. DNA for the CDR3: TGTGCCATCAGCGAAACCGGGAGGACGGATGAAAAACTGTTTTTT.

As for this clonotype: The junction and the germline gene differ at one end; a read error may be behind it. The rearrangement joins TRBV7-2 to TRBJ2-5; no definite D call. From germline, CDR1 is SGHTA and CDR2 FQGNSA. This CDR3 comprises 13 residues. CDR3 protein: CASSVLTPEAQYF. The CDR3 region has the DNA TGTGCCAGCAGCGTACTGACTCCAGAGGCCCAGTACTTC.

This clonotype was recorded at least ten times. V usage is TRBV12-3 or TRBV12-4 and J usage is TRBJ1-6; 10 bases agree with TRBD1. The CDR3 is 13 residues long. In DNA, the CDR3 is TGTAAAACCGGGACAGGGGTTGATTCACCCCTCCACTTT. It is translated as CKTGTGVDSPLHF.

This clonotype occurred many times. V and J are TRBV12-3 or TRBV12-4 and TRBJ1-5; D ambiguous. Trimming took 3 bases from V and 16 from J, leaving 13 bases between them. The CDR3 loop spans 11 amino acids. This CDR3 reads CASSFGGSVHF. As DNA, the CDR3 is TGTGCCAGCAGTTTTGGAGGTTCCGTACATTTT.

This clonotype was detected a few times. The rearrangement links TRBV24-1 to TRBJ2-5; 7 bases are shared with TRBD2. CDR1 and CDR2 from the germline V gene are KGHDR and SFDVKD. The CDR3 totals 15 residues. The J segment lost 4 bases and the V segment lost 3 bases, leaving 7 bases of the junction unmatched. The CDR3 DNA sequence: TGTGCCACCAGTGATCCCGGGAGGACCCTAGAGACCCAGTACTTC. This codes for CATSDPGRTLETQYF.

CDR3 loop: CASSVGDSRPQHF. As DNA, the CDR3 is TGTGCCAGCAGCGTTGGGGATAGTCGGCCCCAGCATTTT. V is TRBV6-5 and J is TRBJ1-5; D call uncertain. The germline gives CDR1 MNHEY, CDR2 SVGAGI. V shed 6 bases and J shed 9 bases, with 15 bases lying between them. CDR3 length: 13 amino acids.

This clonotype has at least ten counts. The chain uses TRBV5-5 and TRBJ2-7; D gene uncertain. This CDR3 is 13 amino acids long. Trimming cost V 0 bases and J 4 bases, with 8 bases left between them. The germline CDR1 and CDR2 sequences are SGHKS and YYEKEE (reference sequence). CDR3 region: CASSLESGYEQYF. CDR3 nucleotides: TGTGCCAGCAGCTTGGAATCGGGTTACGAGCAGTACTTC.

This clonotype was recorded at least ten times. V is TRBV6-5 and J is TRBJ1-6; TRBD1 matches 7 bases. This CDR3 region has 16 residues. After removal of 6 bases from V and 2 bases from J, the junction contained 7 bases not matched to a gene. Looked up from germline, CDR1 is MNHEY and CDR2 is SVGAGI. The CDR3 sequence: CASSQDRATYNSPLHF. The CDR3 DNA reads TGTGCCAGCAGCCAAGACAGGGCAACCTATAATTCACCCCTCCACTTT.

This clonotype was recorded at least ten times. V is TRBV27 and J is TRBJ1-1, with unresolved D. V lost 5 bases and J lost 1, with 5 bases in between. The CDR3 loop spans 12 amino acids. Germline V gene data show CDR1 as MNHEY and CDR2 as SMNVEV (reference sequence). For the CDR3, the DNA is TGTGCCAGCAGTCATGAGAACACTGAAGCTTTCTTT. Its translation is CASSHENTEAFF.

On this clonotype itself: At one of its ends the junction is not consistent with the germline gene, which may arise from a read error. CDR3 nucleotide sequence: TGCGCCAGCAGCCAAGATCAAAGCGGGGGCCAAGAGACCCAGTACTTC. Encoded protein: CASSQDQSGGQETQYF. The V and J genes are TRBV25-1 and TRBJ2-5; 8 bases fit TRBD2. Per germline, CDR1 MGHDK and CDR2 SYGVNS. The CDR3 runs to 16 residues.